Shown below are 17 T cell receptor beta chains from a single sample sequenced in a study of blood T cell repertoires in COVID-19 (dated by TCRdb to about 2020). Library creation used the immunoSEQ multiplex PCR assay. Imported from immuneACCESS, the table was reduced by TCRdb to in-frame sequences with V and J called. These copies leave out some clones; in studies compared against another copy, an unresolved V gene accounts for under half, and the cause of the remainder is not known. The sample has a few hundred thousand clones on record, approximately 83% of them singletons. The ten largest clonotypes hold about 15% of the sample. Sequenced: peripheral blood. The receptors derive from a person aged 70 to 85 with COVID-19, enrolled during active disease.

The chain recombines TRBV5-4 with TRBJ2-5; 8 bases are shared with TRBD1. Germline lookup yields CDR1 SGHNT and CDR2 YYREEE (reference sequence). V lost 4 bases to trimming and J lost 1 base; unmatched junction nucleotides: 9. This CDR3 comprises 16 residues. The CDR3 bases are TGTGCCAGCAGCCCTCGGACAGGGTCGGGCCAAGAGACCCAGTACTTC. This gives the protein CASSPRTGSGQETQYF.

The chain uses TRBV19 and TRBJ2-1; D perhaps matches TRBD1 (5 bases). The CDR3 has 13 residues. V lost 4 bases to trimming and J lost 6 bases, with 10 bases between them. The V gene's germline CDR1 is LNHDA and CDR2 SQIVND (reference sequence). The CDR3 here is CASSTTRGNEQFF. The DNA of the CDR3 is TGTGCCAGTAGTACTACAAGGGGCAATGAGCAGTTCTTC.

The DNA of the CDR3 is TGTGCCAGCAGCCAGGAAGGAGTCAGTCAGCCCCAGCATTTT. It is translated as CASSQEGVSQPQHF. V and J are TRBV3-1 (or the pseudogene TRBV3-2) and TRBJ1-5; D gene unclear. V was cut by 3 bases and J by 6 bases, with 12 bases left in between. Germline CDR1 LGHDT, CDR2 YNNKEL (reference sequence). This CDR3 is 14 amino acids long.

The chain is built from TRBV2 and TRBJ2-2; possibly TRBD2 for D (7 bases). The CDR3 runs 16 residues. From germline, CDR1 is SNHLY and CDR2 FYNNEI. V was clipped by 7 bases and J by 0 bases, with 15 bases between them. The CDR3 here is CASKGGATSNTGELFF. DNA for the CDR3: TGTGCCAGCAAAGGGGGGGCGACATCGAACACCGGGGAGCTGTTTTTT. The full variable domain, with the rest looked up from reference TRBV2 and TRBJ2-2, is EPEVTQTPSHQVTQMGQEVILRCVPISNHLYFYWYRQILGQKVEFLVSFYNNEISEKSEIFDDQFSVERPDGSNFTLKIRSTKLEDSAMYFCASKGGATSNTGELFFGEGSRLTVL.

This sequence joins TRBV20-1 and TRBJ1-1, with D tentatively TRBD1 (5 bases). V was clipped by 2 bases and J by 10 bases, with 11 bases between them. CDR3 length: 11 residues. CDR1 and CDR2 (germline): DFQATT, SNEGSKA (reference sequence). DNA of the CDR3: TGCAGTGCTAGACCACTTCAGGGAGCTTTCTTT. It yields the protein CSARPLQGAFF.

This rearrangement joins TRBV6-6 to TRBJ1-4; D not certain. Germline V gene lookup returns CDR1 MNHNY and CDR2 SVGAGI (reference sequence). V shed 3 bases and J shed 7 bases, with 12 bases lying between them. This CDR3 spans 14 amino acids. The CDR3 DNA reads TGTGCCAGCAGTTATGAGGGAGGTGGTGAAAAACTGTTTTTT. Translation gives CASSYEGGGEKLFF.

The J gene is TRBJ2-3, the V gene TRBV7-2; 8 bases are shared with TRBD2. V lost 6 bases, J lost 2 bases, and 10 bases stayed unmatched. Germline V gene data show CDR1 as SGHTA and CDR2 as FQGNSA. The CDR3 is 16 residues long. The DNA of the CDR3 is TGTGCCAGCAGTCAGTCGGGGGGGCCAATCACAGATACGCAGTATTTT. It specifies CASSQSGGPITDTQYF.

This CDR3 reads CASSFNSGHYEQYF. CDR3 bases: TGCGCCAGCAGCTTTAACTCGGGACACTACGAGCAGTACTTC. The rearrangement uses TRBV5-1 and TRBJ2-7, with D possibly matching TRBD1 (6 bases). Germline CDR1 SGHRS, CDR2 YFSETQ. CDR3 length: 14 amino acids. The V end was cut by 2 bases, the J end by 3 bases, with 12 bases between.

This sequence joins TRBV6-6 and TRBJ2-7, with 7 bases fitting TRBD2. There are 15 residues in the CDR3. V shed 6 bases and J 5 bases; nucleotides not matched to a gene: 13. Germline assignment: CDR1 MNHNY and CDR2 SVGAGI (reference sequence). The CDR3 here is CASSRLGGSGDEQYF. The CDR3 region has the DNA TGTGCCAGCAGCCGACTTGGAGGGAGCGGGGACGAGCAGTACTTC.

CDR3 sequence (DNA): TGCGCCAGCAGCTTGGCCGTCGGGGGAGTTATGGGTATGGATGAGCAGTTCTTC. It translates to CASSLAVGGVMGMDEQFF. V is TRBV5-1 and J is TRBJ2-1; weak D call: TRBD2 (6 bases). The germline gives CDR1 SGHRS, CDR2 YFSETQ. V shed 0 bases and J shed 8 bases, with 24 bases lying between them. The CDR3 contains 18 residues.

The J gene is TRBJ2-7, the V gene TRBV10-3; the match to TRBD1 covers 7 bases. The junction had 8 bases not matched to a gene; V was cut back by 5 bases and J by 4 bases. Per germline, CDR1 ENHRY and CDR2 SYGVKD. The CDR3 runs 14 residues. The CDR3 DNA reads TGTGCCATCAGTCCTCCAGGACAGGAATACGAGCAGTACTTC. This sequence encodes CAISPPGQEYEQYF.

The chain links TRBV5-1 to TRBJ1-3; D perhaps matches TRBD1 (6 bases). Between the trimmed V and J ends, which lost 0 bases and 2 bases, there was a span of 15 bases. The CDR3 is 17 residues long. Germline values: CDR1 SGHRS, CDR2 YFSETQ. Here the CDR3 reads CASSLEVRGIAGNTIYF. CDR3 sequence (DNA): TGCGCCAGCAGCTTGGAGGTCAGGGGCATCGCTGGAAACACCATATATTTT.

The genes are TRBV12-5 and TRBJ1-1; a possible D gene is TRBD1 (5 bases). Germline values: CDR1 LGHNT, CDR2 FRNRAP. The V end was cut by 5 bases, the J end by 5 bases, with 12 bases between. There are 13 residues in the CDR3. CDR3 sequence (DNA): TGTGCTAGTGGTCACGACACAGGAACTGAAGCTTTCTTT. Its translation is CASGHDTGTEAFF.

V usage is TRBV6-6 and J usage is TRBJ2-7; no clear D. Germline assignment: CDR1 MNHNY and CDR2 SVGAGI (reference sequence). CDR3 length: 12 residues. Trimming pared 7 bases from V and 2 bases from J, leaving 9 bases between. The CDR3 coding sequence is TGTGCCAGCATGACTGTGACCTACGAGCAGTACTTC. Amino acid sequence: CASMTVTYEQYF.

This chain links TRBV15 with TRBJ2-3; 11 bases map to TRBD2. J gave up 1 base and V 3 bases, and 6 bases lay outside the gene matches. The CDR3 loop spans 17 amino acids. CDR1 is LNHNV, CDR2 YYDKDF, per germline (reference sequence). This CDR3 reads CATSRGELAGGTDTQYF. In DNA form, the CDR3 reads TGTGCCACCAGCAGGGGAGAACTAGCGGGGGGCACAGATACGCAGTATTTT.

The chain combines TRBV10-3 with TRBJ2-7; a possible D gene is TRBD2 (6 bases). The CDR3 is 14 amino acids. Per germline, CDR1 ENHRY and CDR2 SYGVKD. The V end was cut by 4 bases, the J end by 0 bases, with 10 bases between. The CDR3 protein is CAISAGGISYEQYF. DNA of the CDR3: TGTGCCATCAGTGCCGGCGGGATCTCCTACGAGCAGTACTTC.

The chain uses TRBV18 and TRBJ2-1; 10 bases match TRBD1. This CDR3 has 16 residues. Trimming took 4 bases from V and 4 from J; bases not matched to a gene: 7. From germline, CDR1 is KGHSH and CDR2 LQKENI. The CDR3 sequence: CASSRPSGQGYNEQFF. As DNA, the CDR3 is TGTGCCAGCTCACGGCCCTCGGGACAGGGGTACAATGAGCAGTTCTTC. The variable domain in full, with the rest retrieved from reference TRBV18 and TRBJ2-1, is NAGVMQNPRHLVRRRGQEARLRCSPMKGHSHVYWYRQLPEEGLKFMVYLQKENIIDESGMPKERFSAEFPKEGPSILRIQQVVRGDSAAYFCASSRPSGQGYNEQFFGPGTRLTVL.